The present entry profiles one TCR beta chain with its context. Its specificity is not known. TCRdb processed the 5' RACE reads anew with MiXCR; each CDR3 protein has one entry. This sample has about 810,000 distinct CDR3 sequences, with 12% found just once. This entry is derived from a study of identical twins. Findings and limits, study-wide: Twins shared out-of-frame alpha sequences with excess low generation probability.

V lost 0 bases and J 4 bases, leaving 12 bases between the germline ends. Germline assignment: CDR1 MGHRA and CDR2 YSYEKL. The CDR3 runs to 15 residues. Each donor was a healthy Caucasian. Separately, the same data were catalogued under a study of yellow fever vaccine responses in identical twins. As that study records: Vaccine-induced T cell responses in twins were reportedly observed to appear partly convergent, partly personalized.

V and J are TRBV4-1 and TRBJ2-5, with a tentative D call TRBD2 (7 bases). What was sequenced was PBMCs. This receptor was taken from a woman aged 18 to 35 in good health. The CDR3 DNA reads TGCGCCAGCAGCCAAGATGGGGGGGGCGGAGAGACCCAGTACTTC. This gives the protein CASSQDGGGGETQYF.